One and the same sample provided the 15 T cell receptor beta chains below, sequenced in a study of shared clonotypes between healthy human individuals. Here immunoSEQ multiplex PCR was the method, and the copy in TCRdb shows in-frame clones only, minus some. The table shows about 2.4 million clones, with roughly 93% occurring only once. Sequencing input: naive CD4+ T cells from PBMCs. Noted subset: CD45RA+ positively selected. The receptors stem from a man between 18 and 35 years old in good health. Some clones in this sample may be carry-over from other donors' samples.

This clone was observed a few times. The CDR3 sequence is CASSRGGFGTEAFF. The CDR3 region has the DNA TGTGCCAGCAGCCGCGGGGGCTTCGGGACTGAAGCTTTCTTT. The chain has TRBV4-2 and TRBJ1-1, with TRBD1 as a possible D gene (6 bases). Germline loops: CDR1 LGHNA, CDR2 YNFKEQ. The CDR3 totals 14 residues. V was pared by 4 bases and J by 5 bases, with 14 bases between.

The gene calls are TRBV7-3 and TRBJ2-2, with 9 bases lining up with TRBD1. V gave up 5 bases and J gave up 4 bases; unmatched junction bases: 5. The CDR3 runs to 15 residues. Germline V gene data show CDR1 as SGHTA and CDR2 as FQGTGA. The CDR3 bases are TGTGCCAGCAGCCCACAGGGGGCGGGCACCGGGGAGCTGTTTTTT. It codes for CASSPQGAGTGELFF.

The chain employs TRBV28 and TRBJ2-7; D gene uncertain. CDR1 and CDR2 (germline): MDHEN, SYDVKM. The germline V and J ends were trimmed by 5 bases and 4 bases, with 12 bases remaining between them. The CDR3 runs to 13 residues. The CDR3 DNA reads TGTGCCAGCAGTCCGATCACCCCTTACGAGCAGTACTTC. Translating gives CASSPITPYEQYF.

The chain recombines TRBV5-1 with TRBJ2-7, with D perhaps given as TRBD1 or TRBD2 (6 bases each). V was clipped by 0 bases and J by 5 bases, with 18 bases between them. Germline loops: CDR1 SGHRS, CDR2 YFSETQ. The CDR3 covers 16 residues. The CDR3 nucleotides read TGCGCCAGCAGCTTGGTGGGGGCGGGGACGGCCGACGAGCAGTACTTC. Translation: CASSLVGAGTADEQYF.

The chain couples TRBV10-3 to TRBJ2-2; maybe TRBD1 (5 bases). V lost 10 bases and J 6 bases, leaving 9 bases between the germline ends. The germline gives CDR1 ENHRY, CDR2 SYGVKD. CDR3 length: 11 amino acids. The CDR3 DNA reads as TGTGCCACCCAGGGTGCCGGGGAGCTGTTTTTT. Translated, it gives CATQGAGELFF.

CDR3 sequence: CASSERRGTQYF. The CDR3 nucleotides are TGTGCCAGCAGTGAAAGGAGGGGGACCCAGTACTTC. The gene calls are TRBV2 and TRBJ2-5; tentative D call: TRBD2 (6 bases). The CDR3 has 12 amino acids. V lost 2 bases and J lost 7, with 8 bases in between. The germline gives CDR1 SNHLY, CDR2 FYNNEI.

V and J are TRBV4-3 and TRBJ2-7; the D is unclear. This CDR3 contains 14 residues. Germline lookup yields CDR1 LGHNA and CDR2 YSLEER. Deletions cut 0 bases from V and 0 bases from J, with 6 bases between. The CDR3 bases are TGCGCCAGCAGCCAAGATCCGGGCTCCTACGAGCAGTACTTC. Translation: CASSQDPGSYEQYF.

V and J are TRBV7-3 and TRBJ2-1; 11 nucleotides align to TRBD2. This CDR3 contains 16 residues. Trimming cost V 5 bases and J 8 bases; bases outside gene matches: 11. CDR1 SGHTA and CDR2 FQGTGA come from the germline V gene. Written as DNA, the CDR3 is TGTGCCAGCAGCCAACGTACTAGCGGGAGACAGGATGAGCAGTTCTTC. The encoded protein is CASSQRTSGRQDEQFF. Combining the CDR3 with reference TRBV7-3 and TRBJ2-1 gives the whole variable domain GAGVSQTPSNKVTEKGKYVELRCDPISGHTALYWYRQSLGQGPEFLIYFQGTGAADDSGLPNDRFFAVRPEGSVSTLKIQRTERGDSAVYLCASSQRTSGRQDEQFFGPGTRLTVL.

The chain uses TRBV4-1 and TRBJ2-2, with TRBD2 matching 7 bases. Trimming at V came to 6 bases and at J to 4 bases, leaving 8 bases not matched to a gene. This CDR3 contains 15 residues. Per germline, CDR1 MGHRA and CDR2 YSYEKL. The CDR3 nucleotides read TGCGCCAGCAGGGATAGCGGGTCTGGCACCGGGGAGCTGTTTTTT. Protein product: CASRDSGSGTGELFF.

This chain uses TRBV11-3 with TRBJ2-7, with 7 bases that match TRBD1. V gave up 4 bases and J gave up 9 bases; unmatched junction bases: 9. In germline, CDR1 is SGHNT, CDR2 YENEEA. This CDR3 contains 13 residues. As DNA, the CDR3 is TGTGCCAGCAGCTGGACGACAGGGAGTGGGCAGTACTTC. The encoded protein is CASSWTTGSGQYF.

The chain has TRBV23-1 and TRBJ2-7; no firm D call. TRBV23-1 carries the ORF label, with uncertain function. The CDR3 length is 11 residues. The V gene lost 6 bases and the J gene lost 7 bases, with 10 bases spanning the gap. The CDR3 region has the DNA TGCGCCAGCAGAATAAAAGGGGAGCAGTACTTC. This codes for CASRIKGEQYF.

This rearrangement joins TRBV5-1 to TRBJ2-1; D uncertain. The CDR3 extends over 13 amino acids. Germline V gene sequence: CDR1 SGHRS, CDR2 YFSETQ. V was trimmed by 0 bases and J by 10 bases, leaving 11 bases between them. The CDR3 reads CASSLEPLPEQFF. CDR3 nucleotides: TGCGCCAGCAGCTTGGAACCTCTCCCGGAGCAGTTCTTC.

The sample holds one count of this clone. The DNA for the CDR3 is TGCGCCAGCAGCCGCCGCCTCACGGGACCGGCGGGGCCCCCTCCGGAGCAGTACTTC. Its protein is CASSRRLTGPAGPPPEQYF. This chain joins TRBV4-3 and TRBJ2-5; D perhaps matches TRBD2 (6 bases). This CDR3 region has 19 residues. Germline CDR1 is LGHNA and CDR2 is YSLEER. Trimming pared 4 bases from V and 11 bases from J, leaving 35 bases between.

The chain links TRBV18 to TRBJ1-2; 11 nucleotides match TRBD1. This CDR3 spans 20 amino acids. V was clipped by 3 bases and J by 3 bases; unmatched bases: 18. Germline V gives CDR1 KGHSH, CDR2 LQKENI. The CDR3 nucleotides are TGTGCCAGCTCACCGACGCTGCCTGGAGGGACAGGGGGAGGGGACTATGGCTACACCTTC. It yields the protein CASSPTLPGGTGGGDYGYTF.

V gene TRBV5-1 combines with J gene TRBJ2-5, with 8 bases that match TRBD1. This CDR3 is 14 amino acids long. V was pared by 4 bases and J by 2 bases, with 4 bases of the junction left unmatched. Germline V gene data show CDR1 as SGHRS and CDR2 as YFSETQ. CDR3 region: CASSVGTGQETQYF. In DNA, the CDR3 is TGCGCCAGCAGCGTTGGGACAGGTCAAGAGACCCAGTACTTC.